This TCR beta chain was sequenced for a study of blood T cell repertoires in COVID-19. Participants were aged roughly 18 to 100 years from approximately 24 US areas. Participant-reported clinical history was the basis for cohort assignment. Clones were read by immunoSEQ multiplex PCR, and TCRdb kept only the in-frame ones, dropping some. The table shows 160,000 or so clones, with 84% occurring only once. This clone appeared a single time. The germline V and J ends were trimmed by 7 bases and 1 base, with 16 bases remaining between them. The CDR3 has 15 amino acids. Looked up from germline, CDR1 is MDHEN and CDR2 is SYDVKM.

The clonotype comes from a woman in her fifties or sixties who had recovered from COVID-19. Sequencing was performed on PBMCs or T cells enriched from blood (not recorded which). This chain connects TRBV28 to TRBJ1-1, with D unclear. In nucleotides, the CDR3 is TGTGCCAGCACCCCACGGTTGGGAGGGAACACTGAAGCTTTCTTT. Residues: CASTPRLGGNTEAFF. Combining the CDR3 with reference TRBV28 and TRBJ1-1 gives the whole variable domain DVKVTQSSRYLVKRTGEKVFLECVQDMDHENMFWYRQDPGLGLRLIYFSYDVKMKEKGDIPEGYSVSREKKERFSLILESASTNQTSMYLCASTPRLGGNTEAFFGQGTRLTVV.